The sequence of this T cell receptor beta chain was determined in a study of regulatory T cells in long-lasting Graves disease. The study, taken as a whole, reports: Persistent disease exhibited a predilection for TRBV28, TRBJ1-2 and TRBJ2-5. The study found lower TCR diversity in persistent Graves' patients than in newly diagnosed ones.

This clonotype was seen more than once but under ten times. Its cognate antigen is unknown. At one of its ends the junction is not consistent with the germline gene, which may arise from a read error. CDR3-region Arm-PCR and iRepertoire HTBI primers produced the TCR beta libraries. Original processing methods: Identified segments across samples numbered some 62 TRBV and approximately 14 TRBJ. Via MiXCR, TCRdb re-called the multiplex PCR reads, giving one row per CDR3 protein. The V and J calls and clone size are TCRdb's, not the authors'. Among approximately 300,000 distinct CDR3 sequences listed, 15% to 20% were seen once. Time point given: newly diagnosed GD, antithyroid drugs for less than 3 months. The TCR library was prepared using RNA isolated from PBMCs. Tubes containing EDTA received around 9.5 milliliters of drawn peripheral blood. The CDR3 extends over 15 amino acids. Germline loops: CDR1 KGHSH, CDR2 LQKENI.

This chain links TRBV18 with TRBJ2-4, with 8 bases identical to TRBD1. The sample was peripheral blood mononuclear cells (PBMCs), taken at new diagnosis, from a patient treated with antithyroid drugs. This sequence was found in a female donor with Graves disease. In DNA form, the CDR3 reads TGTGCCGGCTCACCACCGCACGGACAGGGAAACATTCAGTACTTC. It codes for CAGSPPHGQGNIQYF.